The sequence of this T cell receptor beta chain was determined in a study of regulatory T cells in long-lasting Graves disease. Germline-derived CDR1 and CDR2 are MDHEN and SYDVKM. This CDR3 is built from 12 residues. After removal of 6 bases from V and 2 bases from J, the junction contained 0 bases not matched to a gene. Stated time point: newly diagnosed GD, antithyroid drugs for less than 3 months. After RNA was extracted from PBMCs, the TCR library was made from it. Arm-PCR of CDR3 regions and iRepertoire HTBI primers were used to build TCR beta libraries. TCRdb fed the multiplex PCR reads into MiXCR, producing one record per CDR3 protein. The sample shows approximately 460,000 distinct CDR3 sequences, around 17% of them seen only once. This clonotype was detected many times. The sample was also reused in another study, on T cells in Graves' hyperthyroidism and ophthalmopathy. As that study records: Ophthalmopathy was identified by the model a median approximately six months ahead of onset.

The genes are TRBV28 and TRBJ1-2; 7 bases are a match to TRBD1. This receptor was obtained from a woman in her thirties with Graves disease. The sample was peripheral blood mononuclear cells (PBMCs), taken at new diagnosis, from a patient treated with antithyroid drugs. The CDR3 DNA follows: TGTGCCAGCAGGGACAGGAACTATGGCTACACCTTC. Translated: CASRDRNYGYTF.